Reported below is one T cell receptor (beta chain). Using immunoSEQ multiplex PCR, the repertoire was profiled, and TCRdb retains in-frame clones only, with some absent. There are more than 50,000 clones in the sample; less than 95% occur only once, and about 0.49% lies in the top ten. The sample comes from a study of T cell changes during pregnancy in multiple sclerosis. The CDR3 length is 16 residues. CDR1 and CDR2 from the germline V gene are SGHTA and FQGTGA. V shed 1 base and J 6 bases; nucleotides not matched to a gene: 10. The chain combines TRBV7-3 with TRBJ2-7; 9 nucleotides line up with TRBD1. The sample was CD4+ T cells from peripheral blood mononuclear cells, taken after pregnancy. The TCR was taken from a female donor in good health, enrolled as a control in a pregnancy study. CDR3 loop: CASSLSPGQGISEQYF. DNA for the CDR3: TGTGCCAGCAGCTTAAGTCCGGGACAGGGTATTTCCGAGCAGTACTTC.